Each of the 5 T cell receptor beta chains below was sequenced from the same sample in a study of blood T cell repertoires in COVID-19. Profiling relied on immunoSEQ multiplex PCR, and the TCRdb table lists in-frame clones only, not all of them. The repertoire holds approximately 210,000 clones, with 81% as singletons. The sample consisted of PBMCs or T cells enriched from blood (not recorded which). The receptors stem from a woman between 50 and 59 years old with acute COVID-19.

This clone was seen only once. V gene TRBV30 combines with J gene TRBJ1-5, with D possibly TRBD1 on 6 matching bases. The CDR3 is 15 amino acids. Germline CDR1 GTSNPN, CDR2 SVGIG (reference sequence). V dropped 3 bases and J dropped 0 bases, with 12 bases sitting between them. CDR3 sequence reads: CAWSQTGNSNQPQHF. In DNA, the CDR3 is TGTGCCTGGAGCCAAACAGGGAATAGCAATCAGCCCCAGCATTTT.

The rearrangement uses TRBV27 and TRBJ2-7, with D possibly being TRBD2 (6 bases). The CDR3 runs 13 residues. Between the trimmed V and J ends, which lost 2 bases and 3 bases, there was a span of 8 bases. Germline values: CDR1 MNHEY, CDR2 SMNVEV (reference sequence). CDR3 in DNA: TGTGCCAGCAGTTTAGGGGGGTTCTACGAGCAGTACTTC. It specifies CASSLGGFYEQYF.

This clone was detected once. The chain couples TRBV30 to TRBJ1-3; no reliable D call. The CDR3 length is 15 residues. Germline CDR1 reads GTSNPN; CDR2 reads SVGIG (reference sequence). With 2 bases removed from V and 0 bases from J, the gap between germline ends came to 11 bases. The CDR3 here is CAWSLGWSSGNTIYF. CDR3 nucleotide sequence: TGTGCCTGGAGTCTTGGATGGAGCTCTGGAAACACCATATATTTT. The full variable domain, in which reference TRBV30 and TRBJ1-3 provide the parts outside the CDR3, is SQTIHQWPATLVQPVGSPLSLECTVEGTSNPNLYWYRQAAGRGLQLLFYSVGIGQISSEVPQNLSASRPQDRQFILSSKKLLLSDSGFYLCAWSLGWSSGNTIYFGEGSWLTVV.

This chain links TRBV19 with TRBJ2-2, with no clear D. Germline V CDR1 and CDR2: LNHDA, SQIVND (reference sequence). The CDR3 length is 12 residues. The germline V and J ends were trimmed by 5 bases and 6 bases, with 7 bases remaining between them. Here the CDR3 DNA reads TGTGCCAGTAGTTGGCCCCCCGGGGAGCTGTTTTTT. This codes for CASSWPPGELFF.

This sequence joins TRBV5-1 and TRBJ1-4, with unresolved D. The CDR3 spans 14 residues. Trimming took off 1 base at V and 3 bases at J, with 7 bases between the two ends. Germline V CDR1 and CDR2: SGHRS, YFSETQ. For the CDR3, the DNA is TGCGCCAGCAGCTTGTCCAATGCTAATGAAAAACTGTTTTTT. It specifies CASSLSNANEKLFF.